The 29 T cell receptor beta chains listed next were all sequenced from one sample in a study of identical twins. TCRdb passed the 5' RACE reads through MiXCR, listing each CDR3 protein once. The sample consists of about 390,000 distinct CDR3 sequences, around 9% of them appearing once. The sequenced sample consisted of naive T cells sorted from blood. The receptors here all came from a woman aged 45-60 years in good health.

The genes are TRBV27 and TRBJ2-3; TRBD2 might be the D (6 bases). The CDR3 covers 18 residues. Trimming took 5 bases from V and 0 from J, leaving 21 bases between them. Germline V gives CDR1 MNHEY, CDR2 SMNVEV (reference sequence). This CDR3 reads CASSPIPHGRPSTDTQYF. DNA for the CDR3: TGTGCCAGCAGTCCTATCCCCCATGGGAGGCCAAGCACAGATACGCAGTATTTT.

The chain uses TRBV7-2 and TRBJ2-3; D is unclear. V shed 3 bases and J shed 2 bases, with 9 bases lying between them. The CDR3 is 14 amino acids. Germline V gene data show CDR1 as SGHTA and CDR2 as FQGNSA. This chain's CDR3 is CASSFGSPTDTQYF. The DNA for the CDR3 is TGTGCCAGCAGCTTCGGGTCCCCCACAGATACGCAGTATTTT.

This clonotype was counted ten times or more. V is TRBV6-2 or TRBV6-3 and J is TRBJ2-1; 10 bases map to TRBD2. Trimming cost V 6 bases and J 9 bases; bases outside gene matches: 11. The CDR3 has 15 amino acids. CDR1 and CDR2 (germline): MNHEY, SVGEGT. The CDR3 protein is CASRTGLAGVGEQFF. The CDR3 DNA reads TGTGCCAGCAGGACGGGGCTAGCGGGAGTTGGTGAGCAGTTCTTC.

The CDR3 protein is CASSQELGTGGIETQYF. The CDR3 region has the DNA TGTGCCAGCAGCCAAGAACTTGGGACAGGGGGCATTGAGACCCAGTACTTC. This sequence joins TRBV4-2 and TRBJ2-5, with 12 bases aligning to TRBD1. The germline gives CDR1 LGHNA, CDR2 YNFKEQ. With V trimmed by 0 bases and J by 5 bases, 7 bases remained unmatched. This CDR3 contains 17 residues.

This clonotype was picked up a small number of times. The rearrangement links TRBV11-3 to TRBJ2-1; maybe TRBD1 (7 bases). V was cut by 1 base and J by 4 bases, with 11 bases left in between. This CDR3 is built from 15 residues. Germline loops: CDR1 SGHNT, CDR2 YENEEA. CDR3 in DNA: TGTGCCAGCAGCTTAGGGAGGGGGCCTTACAATGAGCAGTTCTTC. Translating gives CASSLGRGPYNEQFF. The variable domain in full, completed from reference TRBV11-3 and TRBJ2-1, reads EAGVVQSPRYKIIEKKQPVAFWCNPISGHNTLYWYLQNLGQGPELLIRYENEEAVDDSQLPKDRFSAERLKGVDSTLKIQPAELGDSAVYLCASSLGRGPYNEQFFGPGTRLTVL.

This clonotype was seen more than once but under ten times. The chain joins TRBV2 to TRBJ2-1; the D gene is possibly TRBD2 (5 bases). With 8 bases removed from V and 0 bases from J, the gap between germline ends came to 14 bases. The CDR3 contains 15 residues. CDR1 SNHLY and CDR2 FYNNEI come from the germline V gene. In nucleotides, the CDR3 is TGTGCCAGCTCCGGGGTGGGGAGCTCCTACAATGAGCAGTTCTTC. Translating gives CASSGVGSSYNEQFF.

DNA of the CDR3: TGTGCCTGGGTGGGCGACAGGCGAACTGAAGCTTTCTTT. This gives the protein CAWVGDRRTEAFF. The chain recombines TRBV30 with TRBJ1-1; a weak D match, TRBD1 (6 bases). Germline V gene lookup returns CDR1 GTSNPN and CDR2 SVGIG (reference sequence). There are 13 residues in the CDR3. The ends were cut back, 5 bases at V and 5 bases at J, with 15 bases in the middle.

This clonotype was counted ten times or more. The V call is TRBV20-1, the J call TRBJ2-2; TRBD2 matches 8 bases. The V and J ends lost 8 bases and 4 bases, in that order; junction bases with no gene match: 6. The CDR3 has 13 amino acids. Germline CDR1 and CDR2: DFQATT and SNEGSKA (reference sequence). In DNA form, the CDR3 reads TGCAGTTCGACTAGCGAACTCACCGGGGAGCTGTTTTTT. Its translation is CSSTSELTGELFF.

The rearrangement joins TRBV24-1 to TRBJ2-3, with 9 bases identical to TRBD1. From germline, CDR1 is KGHDR and CDR2 SFDVKD. CDR3 size: 16 residues. After removal of 4 bases from V and 3 bases from J, the junction contained 7 bases not matched to a gene. The CDR3, as DNA: TGTGCCACCAGTGACCCCGGGACAGGGAAGACAGATACGCAGTATTTT. Protein product: CATSDPGTGKTDTQYF.

The rearrangement joins TRBV29-1 to TRBJ2-3, with D perhaps matching TRBD1 (7 bases). Germline assignment: CDR1 SQVTM and CDR2 ANQGSEA. Between the trimmed V and J ends, which lost 2 bases and 3 bases, there was a span of 9 bases. This CDR3 comprises 13 residues. The CDR3 is CSVEQGGTDTQYF. In nucleotides, the CDR3 is TGCAGCGTTGAACAGGGGGGTACAGATACGCAGTATTTT.

This clonotype was counted at least ten times. The chain has TRBV28 and TRBJ1-2, with a tentative D call TRBD1 (5 bases). The CDR3 consists of 14 residues. The germline CDR1 and CDR2 sequences are MDHEN and SYDVKM. V lost 4 bases and J lost 5, with 14 bases in between. The CDR3 loop reads CASSSADRRYGYTF. The CDR3 bases are TGTGCCAGCAGTTCCGCCGACAGAAGATATGGCTACACCTTC.

This clonotype was found many times. The chain joins TRBV5-1 to TRBJ2-6, with TRBD1 matching 9 bases. CDR3 length: 17 residues. The V segment lost 5 bases and the J segment 4 bases; nucleotides outside the gene matches: 10. Per germline, CDR1 SGHRS and CDR2 YFSETQ. CDR3 residues: CASRPGQGASGANVLTF. CDR3 nucleotide sequence: TGCGCCAGCAGGCCGGGACAGGGAGCCTCAGGGGCCAACGTCCTGACTTTC.

J is TRBJ1-6 and V is TRBV7-9, with D tentatively TRBD1 (6 bases). The germline V gene has CDR1 SEHNR and CDR2 FQNEAQ (reference sequence). Trimming removed 3 bases from V and 7 bases from J, with 10 bases in between. The CDR3 is 14 amino acids. CDR3 DNA sequence: TGTGCCAGCAGCTTGGGGGACATCAATTCACCCCTCCACTTT. This codes for CASSLGDINSPLHF.

This clonotype was picked up many times. The rearrangement links TRBV12-3 or TRBV12-4 to TRBJ2-1; TRBD2 might be the D (6 bases). V was trimmed by 1 base and J by 7 bases, leaving 11 bases between them. This CDR3 region has 14 residues. CDR3 sequence: CASSLGVLANEQFF. The CDR3 region has the DNA TGTGCCAGCAGTTTAGGGGTCCTAGCGAATGAGCAGTTCTTC.

In its sample, this clonotype was seen a few times. The rearrangement joins TRBV14 to TRBJ1-3; 9 positions match TRBD1. CDR1 and CDR2 (germline): SGHDN, FVKESK. This CDR3 spans 18 amino acids. V lost 0 bases, J lost 5 bases, and 11 bases stayed unmatched. The CDR3: CASSQENRDRETRNTIYF. CDR3 sequence (DNA): TGTGCCAGCAGCCAAGAGAACCGGGACAGGGAAACTAGAAACACCATATATTTT.

This clonotype has at least ten counts. The V and J genes are TRBV5-1 and TRBJ2-7, with TRBD1 as a possible D gene (5 bases). Germline lookup yields CDR1 SGHRS and CDR2 YFSETQ. V was cut by 0 bases and J by 1 base, with 11 bases left in between. This CDR3 region has 15 residues. The DNA for the CDR3 is TGCGCCAGCAGCTTGGAACAGGAAGGGTCCTACGAGCAGTACTTC. Translated: CASSLEQEGSYEQYF.

The CDR3 loop reads CASSRLVPSGANVLTF. In nucleotides, the CDR3 is TGTGCCAGCAGTCGTCTTGTGCCCTCTGGGGCCAACGTCCTGACTTTC. The J gene is TRBJ2-6, the V gene TRBV6-2 or TRBV6-3; D uncertain. CDR1 MNHEY and CDR2 SVGEGT come from the germline V gene. This CDR3 is 16 amino acids long. Trimming shortened V by 5 bases and J by 0 bases, and 11 bases separated the two germline ends.

This clonotype came up a few times. The rearrangement uses TRBV5-1 and TRBJ2-2, with 9 positions matching TRBD2. The V segment lost 0 bases and the J segment 1 base; nucleotides outside the gene matches: 4. CDR3 length equals 17 residues. Germline loops: CDR1 SGHRS, CDR2 YFSETQ. The CDR3 here is CASSLVLAGLNTGELFF. The CDR3 bases are TGCGCCAGCAGCTTGGTCCTAGCGGGACTGAACACCGGGGAGCTGTTTTTT.

This clonotype was detected a few times. The gene calls are TRBV3-1 and TRBJ2-1; 10 bases are a match to TRBD2. The CDR3 spans 18 residues. The V and J ends lost 2 bases and 6 bases, in that order; junction bases with no gene match: 13. Germline assignment: CDR1 LGHDT and CDR2 YNNKEL (reference sequence). Written as DNA, the CDR3 is TGTGCCAGCAGCCAATTATGGTCCTTTACTAGCGGGATCAATGAGCAGTTCTTC. It translates to CASSQLWSFTSGINEQFF.

This clonotype was detected a few times. The V and J genes are TRBV28 and TRBJ2-5, with 7 bases that match TRBD1. This CDR3 is 16 amino acids long. CDR1 and CDR2 (germline): MDHEN, SYDVKM. Trimming took 1 base from V and 3 from J; bases not matched to a gene: 8. CDR3 loop: CASSLSGGQDEETQYF. The CDR3 bases are TGTGCCAGCAGTTTATCAGGAGGACAGGATGAAGAGACCCAGTACTTC.

This clonotype appeared many times. The gene calls are TRBV5-1 and TRBJ2-1; 7 nucleotides line up with TRBD2. The germline gives CDR1 SGHRS, CDR2 YFSETQ. The ends lost 0 bases at V and 5 bases at J; junction bases unmatched: 5. CDR3 size: 15 residues. This CDR3 is CASSLEWTRDNEQFF. The CDR3, as DNA: TGCGCCAGCAGCTTGGAATGGACTAGGGACAATGAGCAGTTCTTC.

This clonotype has only a few counts. V usage is TRBV5-5 and J usage is TRBJ2-3; no reliable D call. The V end was cut by 4 bases, the J end by 6 bases, with 15 bases between. The CDR3 extends over 14 amino acids. The germline gives CDR1 SGHKS, CDR2 YYEKEE (reference sequence). The CDR3 DNA follows: TGTGCCAGCAGCGTGGGTCCCAAGGTGGATACGCAGTATTTT. It yields the protein CASSVGPKVDTQYF.

The CDR3 DNA sequence: TGCGCCAGCGGAACAACTAATGAAAAACTGTTTTTT. It specifies CASGTTNEKLFF. V gene TRBV5-1 combines with J gene TRBJ1-4; D call uncertain. V was cut by 7 bases and J by 0 bases, with 4 bases left in between. The CDR3 loop spans 12 amino acids. The germline CDR1 and CDR2 sequences are SGHRS and YFSETQ.

In DNA, the CDR3 is TGTGCCAGCAGCTGGACCAGGGGCGAGCAGTACGTC. Protein: CASSWTRGEQYV. The chain links TRBV6-2 or TRBV6-3 to TRBJ2-7; perhaps TRBD1 as D (6 bases). The CDR3 length is 12 residues. The V gene's germline CDR1 is MNHEY and CDR2 SVGEGT. Trimming shortened V by 6 bases and J by 6 bases, and 12 bases separated the two germline ends.

This clonotype was observed at least ten times. This sequence joins TRBV7-3 and TRBJ2-1; either TRBD1 or TRBD2 may supply D (5 bases each). This CDR3 region has 14 residues. Germline-derived CDR1 and CDR2 are SGHTA and FQGTGA. The V gene lost 4 bases and the J gene lost 7 bases, with 14 bases spanning the gap. The CDR3 protein is CASSSPSRENEQFF. In DNA, the CDR3 is TGTGCCAGCAGCTCCCCTAGCAGGGAAAATGAGCAGTTCTTC.

This chain uses TRBV9 with TRBJ2-2; 7 bases are a match to TRBD2. J gave up 1 base and V 2 bases, and 5 bases lay outside the gene matches. The CDR3 is made up of 16 amino acids. Germline lookup yields CDR1 SGDLS and CDR2 YYNGEE. The CDR3 coding sequence is TGTGCCAGCAGCGTCCCCCGCGGGGGGAACACCGGGGAGCTGTTTTTT. Amino acids: CASSVPRGGNTGELFF.

This clonotype was found a few times. The V gene is TRBV20-1, the J gene TRBJ2-1; D possibly corresponds to TRBD2 (6 bases). Looked up from germline, CDR1 is DFQATT and CDR2 is SNEGSKA (reference sequence). The CDR3 runs to 14 residues. V lost 6 bases to trimming and J lost 5 bases, with 17 bases between them. Written as DNA, the CDR3 is TGCAGTGCCCTGGGCCGTAGCGGCCACAATGAGCAGTTCTTC. Amino acids: CSALGRSGHNEQFF.

This rearrangement joins TRBV2 to TRBJ2-3; tentatively, D is TRBD2 (7 bases). Per germline, CDR1 SNHLY and CDR2 FYNNEI. The ends were cut back, 0 bases at V and 7 bases at J, with 11 bases in the middle. The CDR3 length is 14 residues. The CDR3 DNA reads as TGTGCCAGCAGTGAAGCCGGGGGGCGAAATACGCAGTATTTT. Its translation is CASSEAGGRNTQYF.

This clonotype has only a few counts. The J gene is TRBJ2-3, the V gene TRBV7-6; the match to TRBD2 covers 14 bases. Germline-derived CDR1 and CDR2 are SGHVS and FNYEAQ. J lost 6 bases, V lost 1 base, and 6 bases had no gene match. The CDR3 runs 17 residues. The DNA for the CDR3 is TGTGCCAGCAGCTTAGGATCCGGGACTAGCGGGAGTGATACGCAGTATTTT. Translation gives CASSLGSGTSGSDTQYF.